What follows are 10 T cell receptor beta chains derived from one specimen sequenced in a study of T-cell memory formation after mild COVID-19. TCRdb analysed the 5' RACE reads with MiXCR anew, one entry per CDR3 protein. The profile shows 50,000 or so distinct CDR3 sequences, 9% to 15% of them singletons. Sequencing was carried out using PBMCs or a T cell subset sorted from them (not recorded which). These receptors were collected from a young man who had mild COVID-19 (a few samples of this study predate the infection). Cell type and time point are not known.

This sequence joins TRBV7-9 and TRBJ2-1; 7 bases agree with TRBD1. The CDR3 is 14 amino acids. CDR1 is SEHNR, CDR2 FQNEAQ, per germline (reference sequence). V lost 6 bases and J lost 4; bases outside the gene matches: 6. CDR3 coding DNA: TGTGCCAGCAGTTTTGACAGGGAATACAATGAGCAGTTCTTC. The encoded protein is CASSFDREYNEQFF. The variable domain in full, with the rest retrieved from reference TRBV7-9 and TRBJ2-1, is DTGVSQNPRHKITKRGQNVTFRCDPISEHNRLYWYRQTLGQGPEFLTYFQNEAQLEKSRLLSDRFSAERPKGSFSTLEIQRTEQGDSAMYLCASSFDREYNEQFFGPGTRLTVL.

This clonotype is categorized as medium-sized (0.01 to 0.1%). CDR3 amino acids: CASSLLGAGETQYF. CDR3 DNA sequence: TGCGCCAGCAGCTTGTTGGGGGCCGGGGAGACCCAGTACTTC. The chain has TRBV5-1 and TRBJ2-5; possible D gene TRBD1, 6 bases. This CDR3 is 14 amino acids long. The V gene's germline CDR1 is SGHRS and CDR2 YFSETQ. Between the trimmed V and J ends, which lost 1 base and 5 bases, there was a span of 12 bases. The variable domain in full, with the rest retrieved from reference TRBV5-1 and TRBJ2-5, is KAGVTQTPRYLIKTRGQQVTLSCSPISGHRSVSWYQQTPGQGLQFLFEYFSETQRNKGNFPGRFSGRQFSNSRSEMNVSTLELGDSALYLCASSLLGAGETQYFGPGTRLLVL.

This clonotype was recorded at least ten times. The J gene is TRBJ2-2, the V gene TRBV12-3 or TRBV12-4; tentatively, D is TRBD1 (6 bases). The CDR3 has 15 amino acids. V was shortened by 3 bases and J by 7 bases, with 15 bases between the two germline ends. DNA of the CDR3: TGTGCCAGCAGTTTGGGGCAGGGGCGGATCGGGGAGCTGTTTTTT. As protein: CASSLGQGRIGELFF.

This clonotype has at least ten counts. The rearrangement links TRBV30 to TRBJ2-7, with 10 nucleotides matching TRBD2. With 0 bases clipped from V and 3 bases from J, the junction kept 2 bases outside the gene matches. The CDR3 runs 14 residues. Germline CDR1 is GTSNPN and CDR2 is SVGIG (reference sequence). This chain's CDR3 is CAWSVLAGVYEQYF. CDR3 coding DNA: TGTGCCTGGAGTGTTCTAGCGGGGGTCTACGAGCAGTACTTC.

The sample holds many counts of this clonotype. The genes are TRBV29-1 and TRBJ1-6, with D unresolved. Germline CDR1 reads SQVTM; CDR2 reads ANQGSEA. The CDR3 consists of 13 residues. V was pared by 7 bases and J by 5 bases, with 12 bases between. This CDR3 reads CSARRGDNSPLHF. As DNA, the CDR3 is TGCAGCGCCCGCCGGGGAGATAATTCACCCCTCCACTTT.

This clonotype was found many times. V gene TRBV7-3 combines with J gene TRBJ1-5; D is perhaps TRBD1 (5 bases). Trimming removed 3 bases at V and 6 bases at J, with 21 bases between. In germline, CDR1 is SGHTA, CDR2 FQGTGA. The CDR3 consists of 17 residues. The DNA of the CDR3 is TGTGCCAGCAGCTTCCCCAGGCAGGGAGGTCCTGTTCAGCCCCAGCATTTT. Translating it yields CASSFPRQGGPVQPQHF.

The chain uses TRBV18 and TRBJ1-2, with D possibly matching TRBD1 (5 bases). The CDR3 runs 14 residues. The V gene's germline CDR1 is KGHSH and CDR2 LQKENI. With 3 bases removed from V and 6 bases from J, the gap between germline ends came to 14 bases. The DNA for the CDR3 is TGTGCCAGCTCACCCACAGGAGGGCCAGATGGCTACACCTTC. Residues: CASSPTGGPDGYTF.

The chain employs TRBV5-4 and TRBJ2-5; D gene uncertain. Germline V gene sequence: CDR1 SGHNT, CDR2 YYREEE (reference sequence). The V end was cut by 0 bases, the J end by 5 bases, with 14 bases between. This CDR3 comprises 15 residues. The CDR3 here is CASSLDIGFRETQYF. CDR3 DNA sequence: TGTGCCAGCAGCTTGGATATCGGATTTCGTGAGACCCAGTACTTC.

This clonotype was counted a few times. The chain couples TRBV7-9 to TRBJ1-2; D is uncertain. The germline gives CDR1 SEHNR, CDR2 FQNEAQ (reference sequence). CDR3 length: 14 residues. V lost 4 bases and J lost 0, with 9 bases in between. This CDR3 is CASSSLVSNYGYTF. The CDR3 nucleotides read TGTGCCAGCAGCTCTTTAGTTTCTAACTATGGCTACACCTTC.

The chain links TRBV5-4 to TRBJ1-6, with a weak D call TRBD1 (5 bases). Trimming pared 4 bases from V and 7 bases from J, leaving 9 bases between. The germline V gene encodes CDR1 SGHNT and CDR2 YYREEE (reference sequence). The CDR3 has 13 amino acids. CDR3 sequence: CASSAGHNSPLHF. The CDR3 DNA follows: TGTGCCAGCAGCGCCGGACACAATTCACCCCTCCACTTT.